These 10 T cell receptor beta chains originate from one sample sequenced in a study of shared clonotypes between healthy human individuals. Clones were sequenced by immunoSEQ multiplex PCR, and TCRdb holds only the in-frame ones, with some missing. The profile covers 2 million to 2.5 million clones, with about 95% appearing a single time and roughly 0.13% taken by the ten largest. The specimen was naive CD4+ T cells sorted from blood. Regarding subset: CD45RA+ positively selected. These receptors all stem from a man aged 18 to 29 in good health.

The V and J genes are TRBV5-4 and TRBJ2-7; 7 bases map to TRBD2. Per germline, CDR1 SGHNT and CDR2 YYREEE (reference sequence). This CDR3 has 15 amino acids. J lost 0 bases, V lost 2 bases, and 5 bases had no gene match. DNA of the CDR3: TGTGCCAGCAGCTTAGTAGCGGGTAGCTCCTACGAGCAGTACTTC. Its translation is CASSLVAGSSYEQYF.

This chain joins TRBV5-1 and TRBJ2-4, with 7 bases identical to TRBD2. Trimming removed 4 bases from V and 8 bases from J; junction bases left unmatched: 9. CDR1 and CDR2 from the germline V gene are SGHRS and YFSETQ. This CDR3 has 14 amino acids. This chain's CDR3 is CASSLETSWDIQYF. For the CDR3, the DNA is TGCGCCAGCAGCCTGGAGACTAGCTGGGACATTCAGTACTTC.

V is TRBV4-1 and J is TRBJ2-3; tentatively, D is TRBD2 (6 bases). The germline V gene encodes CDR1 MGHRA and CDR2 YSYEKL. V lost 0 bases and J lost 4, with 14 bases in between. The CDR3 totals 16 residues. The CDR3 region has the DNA TGCGCCAGCAGCCAAGATCTGGCGGGGAACGCAGATACGCAGTATTTT. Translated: CASSQDLAGNADTQYF.

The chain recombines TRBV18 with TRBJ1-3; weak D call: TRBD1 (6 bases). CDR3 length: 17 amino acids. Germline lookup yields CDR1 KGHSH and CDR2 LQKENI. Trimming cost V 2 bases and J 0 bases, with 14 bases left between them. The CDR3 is CASSPTQGPFSGNTIYF. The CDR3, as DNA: TGTGCCAGCTCACCAACACAGGGACCTTTCTCTGGAAACACCATATATTTT.

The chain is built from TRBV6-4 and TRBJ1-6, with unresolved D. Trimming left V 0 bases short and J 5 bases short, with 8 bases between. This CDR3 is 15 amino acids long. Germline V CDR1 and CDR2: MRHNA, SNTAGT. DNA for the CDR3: TGTGCCAGCAGTGACTCGACACTCGATAATTCACCCCTCCACTTT. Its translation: CASSDSTLDNSPLHF.

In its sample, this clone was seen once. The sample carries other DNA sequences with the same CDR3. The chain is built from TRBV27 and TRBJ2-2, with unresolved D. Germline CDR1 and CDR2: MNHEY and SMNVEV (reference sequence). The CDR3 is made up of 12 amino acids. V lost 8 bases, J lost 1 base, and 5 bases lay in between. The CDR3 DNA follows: TGTGCCAGCCGACGGAACACCGGGGAGCTGTTTTTT. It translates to CASRRNTGELFF.

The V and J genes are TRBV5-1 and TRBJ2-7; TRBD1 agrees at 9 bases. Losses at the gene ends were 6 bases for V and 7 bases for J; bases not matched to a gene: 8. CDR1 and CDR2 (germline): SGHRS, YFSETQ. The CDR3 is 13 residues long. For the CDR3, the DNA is TGCGCCAGCAAAACAGGGGGCACGGGAGAGCAGTACTTC. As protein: CASKTGGTGEQYF. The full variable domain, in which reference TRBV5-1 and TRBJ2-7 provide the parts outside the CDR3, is KAGVTQTPRYLIKTRGQQVTLSCSPISGHRSVSWYQQTPGQGLQFLFEYFSETQRNKGNFPGRFSGRQFSNSRSEMNVSTLELGDSALYLCASKTGGTGEQYFGPGTRLTVT.

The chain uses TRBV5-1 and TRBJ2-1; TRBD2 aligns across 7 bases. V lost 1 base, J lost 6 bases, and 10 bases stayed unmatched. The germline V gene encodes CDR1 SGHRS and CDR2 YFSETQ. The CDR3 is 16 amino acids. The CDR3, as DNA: TGCGCCAGCAGCTTGCCTGGACTAGAAGGAGTCAATGAGCAGTTCTTC. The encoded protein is CASSLPGLEGVNEQFF.

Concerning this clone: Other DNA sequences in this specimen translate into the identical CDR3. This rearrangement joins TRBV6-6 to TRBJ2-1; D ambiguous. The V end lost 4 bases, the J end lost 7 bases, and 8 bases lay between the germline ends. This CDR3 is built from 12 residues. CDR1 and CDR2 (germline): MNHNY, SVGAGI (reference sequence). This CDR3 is CASSFSGNEQFF. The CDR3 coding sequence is TGTGCCAGCAGTTTTAGTGGAAATGAGCAGTTCTTC.

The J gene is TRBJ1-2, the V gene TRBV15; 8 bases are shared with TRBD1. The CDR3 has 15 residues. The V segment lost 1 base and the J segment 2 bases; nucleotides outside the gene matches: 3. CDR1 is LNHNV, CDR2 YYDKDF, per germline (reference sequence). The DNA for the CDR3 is TGTGCCACCAGCAGAGGCGGGACAGGCAACTATGGCTACACCTTC. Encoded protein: CATSRGGTGNYGYTF.